This is a list of T cell receptor beta chains from one sample in a study of T cell changes during pregnancy in multiple sclerosis. Some clones are missing from TCRdb's copy, which holds only in-frame ones; the method was immunoSEQ multiplex PCR. The sample lists approximately 63,000 clones, around 92% occurring once. The sample was peripheral blood, taken in the third trimester of pregnancy. Every receptor here comes from a female donor in good health, enrolled as a control in a pregnancy study. Each CDR3 is given with its conserved first and last residue. The order of the fields is J gene, D gene, V gene, clone size, CDR3 protein, CDR3 DNA. A D gene is named only where the DNA matches it firmly. Some rows mark clone size as missing; the rest say once, few, many or name a class of expanded clone.

TRBJ2-6,-,TRBV7-9,-,CASSLIQAGANVLTF,TGTGCCAGCAGCTTAATCCAGGCTGGGGCCAACGTCCTGACTTTC
TRBJ2-5,-,TRBV19,-,CASRAAETQYF,TGTGCCAGTAGGGCAGCGGAGACCCAGTACTTC
TRBJ2-1,TRBD2,TRBV5-1,-,CASSLGTSDNEQFF,TGCGCCAGCAGCTTGGGGACTAGCGACAATGAGCAGTTCTTC
TRBJ2-5,-,TRBV6-1,-,CASSVSRSGAGQETQYF,TGTGCCAGCAGTGTGAGCCGAAGTGGGGCTGGGCAAGAGACCCAGTACTTC
TRBJ1-3,TRBD1,TRBV18,-,CASSPWGQESGNTIYF,TGTGCCAGCTCACCATGGGGACAGGAGTCAGGAAACACCATATATTTT
TRBJ2-3,TRBD1,TRBV19,-,CASVGQGRTDTQYF,TGTGCCAGTGTAGGACAGGGCCGCACAGATACGCAGTATTTT
TRBJ2-3,-,TRBV5-6,-,CASRRGFGYTDTQYF,TGTGCCAGCAGAAGGGGCTTTGGCTACACAGATACGCAGTATTTT
TRBJ2-2,-,TRBV4-3,-,CASSLGLSGELFF,TGCGCCAGCAGCCTAGGACTCTCCGGGGAGCTGTTTTTT
TRBJ2-7,TRBD2,TRBV5-1,-,CASSLAGGRYEQYF,TGCGCCAGCAGCCTGGCGGGGGGGCGCTACGAGCAGTACTTC
TRBJ2-1,-,TRBV7-2,-,CASSRRPLAGDEQFF,TGTGCCAGCAGCCGGCGCCCACTAGCTGGGGATGAGCAGTTCTTC
TRBJ1-3,-,TRBV29-1,-,CSVWTDSGNTIYF,TGCAGCGTCTGGACAGACTCTGGAAACACCATATATTTT
TRBJ1-1,-,TRBV6-1,-,CASTETGRATEAFF,TGTGCCAGCACCGAAACAGGCCGGGCCACTGAAGCTTTCTTT
TRBJ1-1,-,TRBV6-6,-,CASSYDGSRTEAFF,TGTGCCAGCAGTTACGATGGGTCGCGGACTGAAGCTTTCTTT
TRBJ2-4,-,TRBV27,-,CASSFRGKNIQYF,TGTGCCAGCAGTTTCAGGGGAAAAAACATTCAGTACTTC
TRBJ2-3,-,TRBV21-1,once,CASSRLAGCGTDTQYF,TGTGCCAGCAGCAGATTAGCGGGATGTGGGACAGATACGCAGTATTTT
TRBJ2-7,-,TRBV25-1,-,CASSETLAGTYEQYF,TGTGCCAGCAGTGAAACCTTAGCCGGGACATACGAGCAGTACTTC
TRBJ2-1,TRBD2,TRBV6-5,-,CASSYSSSGVKDEQFF,TGTGCCAGCAGTTACTCTTCTAGCGGGGTAAAAGATGAGCAGTTCTTC
TRBJ1-3,-,TRBV6-6,-,CASSYSGVRSGNTIYF,TGTGCCAGCAGTTACTCAGGGGTTCGCTCTGGAAACACCATATATTTT
TRBJ2-5,-,TRBV21-1,-,CAGVTRTAIPWEGETQYF,TGTGCCGGAGTTACGAGGACAGCAATACCTTGGGAGGGAGAGACCCAGTACTTC